The clone carrying this T cell receptor beta chain is a singleton in its sample. This entry is derived from a study of cytomegalovirus exposure and HLA in healthy donors. Germline CDR1 reads MNHNY; CDR2 reads SVGAGI (reference sequence). Trimming pared 6 bases from V and 0 bases from J, leaving 15 bases between. The CDR3 is made up of 16 amino acids. A multiplex PCR was run with 60 Vbeta primers and 13 Jbeta primers. TCRdb's copy holds only in-frame clones and misses some; the assay was immunoSEQ multiplex PCR. Here the sample spans about 160,000 clones, 82% being singletons. Specimen: PBMCs. The chain links TRBV6-6 to TRBJ1-3, with D possibly TRBD1 on 6 matching bases. This clonotype originated in a man in his forties or fifties in good health and CMV-seropositive. CDR3 in DNA: TGTGCCAGCAGGGACAGTTCCCTTGGCTCTGGAAACACCATATATTTT. Residues: CASRDSSLGSGNTIYF.